These 24 T cell receptor beta chains share one sample of origin, sequenced in a study of CD4+ T cells in melanoma. The assay was immunoSEQ multiplex PCR, and TCRdb's table has in-frame clones only and misses some. Of some 110,000 clones detected, around 92% appear once; the ten largest clones hold about 3.5%. Material for sequencing was peripheral blood. These receptors all come from a human donor with melanoma.

This chain links TRBV2 with TRBJ1-3, with 11 bases lining up with TRBD1. V lost 7 bases, J lost 4 bases, and 6 bases stayed unmatched. Germline CDR1 reads SNHLY; CDR2 reads FYNNEI. This CDR3 is built from 15 residues. CDR3 amino acids: CASIQDRGPGNTIYF. CDR3 in DNA: TGTGCCAGCATCCAGGACAGGGGGCCGGGAAACACCATATATTTT. The whole variable domain, remainder taken from reference TRBV2 and TRBJ1-3, is EPEVTQTPSHQVTQMGQEVILRCVPISNHLYFYWYRQILGQKVEFLVSFYNNEISEKSEIFDDQFSVERPDGSNFTLKIRSTKLEDSAMYFCASIQDRGPGNTIYFGEGSWLTVV.

The genes are TRBV4-2 and TRBJ1-1; no firm D call. CDR1 LGHNA and CDR2 YNFKEQ come from the germline V gene. The V gene lost 2 bases and the J gene lost 2 bases, with 9 bases spanning the gap. CDR3 length equals 14 residues. The CDR3 loop is CASSQSGINTEAFF. The CDR3 nucleotides are TGTGCCAGCAGCCAATCGGGGATCAACACTGAAGCTTTCTTT.

This chain links TRBV2 with TRBJ1-5, with unresolved D. The CDR3 sequence is 14 residues long. V lost 4 bases to trimming and J lost 0 bases, with 7 bases between them. The germline gives CDR1 SNHLY, CDR2 FYNNEI. CDR3 in amino acids: CASSGATSNQPQHF. CDR3 nucleotides: TGTGCCAGCAGTGGGGCAACTAGCAATCAGCCCCAGCATTTT.

This chain uses TRBV9 with TRBJ2-3, with 9 bases that match TRBD2. CDR1 is SGDLS, CDR2 YYNGEE, per germline. V was clipped by 4 bases and J by 0 bases; unmatched bases: 12. This CDR3 is built from 18 residues. The CDR3 DNA is TGTGCCAGCAGCTCCCGGCGGGGGGGACCTCCAAGCACAGATACGCAGTATTTT. It codes for CASSSRRGGPPSTDTQYF.

The J gene is TRBJ2-7, the V gene TRBV7-9, with D perhaps TRBD1 (7 bases). Germline values: CDR1 SEHNR, CDR2 FQNEAQ (reference sequence). With 2 bases removed from V and 6 bases from J, the gap between germline ends came to 14 bases. The CDR3 loop spans 14 amino acids. The CDR3 reads CASSLQGGSGEQYF. For the CDR3, the DNA is TGTGCCAGCAGCTTACAGGGGGGTTCTGGCGAGCAGTACTTC.

The V and J genes are TRBV29-1 and TRBJ2-1; 13 nucleotides line up with TRBD2. V lost 3 bases and J lost 9; bases outside the gene matches: 5. Germline assignment: CDR1 SQVTM and CDR2 ANQGSEA. The CDR3 spans 14 residues. CDR3 sequence reads: CSVEGLAGTGEQFF. CDR3 in DNA: TGCAGCGTTGAGGGACTAGCGGGAACCGGTGAGCAGTTCTTC.

CDR3 DNA sequence: TGCGCCAGCGGCACAGGAATGAACACTGAAGCTTTCTTT. Translation gives CASGTGMNTEAFF. The V call is TRBV5-1, the J call TRBJ1-1; D is possibly TRBD1 (5 bases). V was shortened by 7 bases and J by 0 bases, with 10 bases between the two germline ends. The germline gives CDR1 SGHRS, CDR2 YFSETQ. The CDR3 loop spans 13 amino acids. Supplemented by reference TRBV5-1 and TRBJ1-1, the full variable domain reads KAGVTQTPRYLIKTRGQQVTLSCSPISGHRSVSWYQQTPGQGLQFLFEYFSETQRNKGNFPGRFSGRQFSNSRSEMNVSTLELGDSALYLCASGTGMNTEAFFGQGTRLTVV.

This chain connects TRBV2 to TRBJ2-5; no reliable D call. CDR1 is SNHLY, CDR2 FYNNEI, per germline. Trimming cost V 7 bases and J 1 base, with 13 bases left between them. The CDR3 has 14 residues. The CDR3 bases are TGTGCCAGCACCGAGAGTTCCATCCAAGAGACCCAGTACTTC. This codes for CASTESSIQETQYF.

The chain links TRBV5-6 to TRBJ1-2, with 9 bases aligning to TRBD1. From germline, CDR1 is SGHDT and CDR2 YYEEEE. The V segment lost 2 bases and the J segment 4 bases; nucleotides outside the gene matches: 3. There are 14 residues in the CDR3. In DNA form, the CDR3 reads TGTGCCAGCAGCTTAGGGACAGGGACCTATGGCTACACCTTC. This translates into CASSLGTGTYGYTF. Drawing the rest from reference TRBV5-6 and TRBJ1-2, the complete variable domain is DAGVTQSPTHLIKTRGQQVTLRCSPKSGHDTVSWYQQALGQGPQFIFQYYEEEERQRGNFPDRFSGHQFPNYSSELNVNALLLGDSALYLCASSLGTGTYGYTFGSGTRLTVV.

The genes are TRBV29-1 and TRBJ2-6; D gene unclear. Trimming shortened V by 3 bases and J by 2 bases, and 8 bases separated the two germline ends. The germline gives CDR1 SQVTM, CDR2 ANQGSEA. CDR3 length equals 14 residues. The DNA for the CDR3 is TGCAGCGTTGAGTCGTCTACTGGGGCCAACGTCCTGACTTTC. Translating gives CSVESSTGANVLTF.

This sequence joins TRBV29-1 and TRBJ2-5; no clear D. V lost 5 bases, J lost 4 bases, and 14 bases lay in between. The length of the CDR3 is 13 residues. Per the germline V gene, CDR1 is SQVTM and CDR2 is ANQGSEA. Here the CDR3 reads CSVSPPLVETQYF. The CDR3 nucleotides are TGCAGCGTTTCCCCCCCCCTAGTAGAGACCCAGTACTTC. Supplemented by reference TRBV29-1 and TRBJ2-5, the full variable domain reads SAVISQKPSRDICQRGTSLTIQCQVDSQVTMMFWYRQQPGQSLTLIATANQGSEATYESGFVIDKFPISRPNLTFSTLTVSNMSPEDSSIYLCSVSPPLVETQYFGPGTRLLVL.

This chain uses TRBV7-3 with TRBJ2-1; 8 positions match TRBD2. The length of the CDR3 is 15 residues. The V gene end was trimmed by 5 bases and the J gene end by 8 bases; junction bases not matched to a gene: 11. Per the germline V gene, CDR1 is SGHTA and CDR2 is FQGTGA. This CDR3 is CASSPLTSVVDEQFF. CDR3 DNA sequence: TGTGCCAGCAGCCCCCTGACTAGCGTAGTAGATGAGCAGTTCTTC.

The V call is TRBV2, the J call TRBJ2-3; perhaps D is TRBD1 or TRBD2 (7 bases each). V was cut by 7 bases and J by 0 bases, with 14 bases left in between. This CDR3 spans 15 amino acids. Per the germline V gene, CDR1 is SNHLY and CDR2 is FYNNEI. The DNA for the CDR3 is TGTGCCAGCACCAGGGGGGGGACAAGCACAGATACGCAGTATTTT. Its translation is CASTRGGTSTDTQYF.

The chain joins TRBV29-1 to TRBJ2-1, with TRBD1 as a possible D gene (6 bases). V was clipped by 0 bases and J by 7 bases, with 16 bases between them. CDR1 and CDR2 (germline): SQVTM, ANQGSEA. The CDR3 has 15 amino acids. CDR3 bases: TGCAGCGTTGAAGAGCCGGGACAATCCCGGAATGAGCAGTTCTTC. Protein sequence: CSVEEPGQSRNEQFF.

V is TRBV19 and J is TRBJ1-2; D is unresolved. CDR3 length: 13 amino acids. The germline V gene has CDR1 LNHDA and CDR2 SQIVND (reference sequence). V lost 3 bases, J lost 2 bases, and 7 bases lay in between. This CDR3 reads CASSIGLNYGYTF. CDR3 in DNA: TGTGCCAGTAGTATCGGTCTCAACTATGGCTACACCTTC.

This sequence joins TRBV6-1 and TRBJ2-7, with no clear D. Germline-derived CDR1 and CDR2 are MNHNS and SASEGT. Trimming pared 7 bases from V and 4 bases from J, leaving 20 bases between. CDR3 length equals 15 residues. The CDR3 is CASKRDWEGSYEQYF. In nucleotides, the CDR3 is TGTGCCAGCAAGCGAGACTGGGAAGGCTCTTACGAGCAGTACTTC.

The J gene is TRBJ2-3, the V gene TRBV15; no clear D gene. V was pared by 2 bases and J by 0 bases, with 9 bases between. CDR1 LNHNV and CDR2 YYDKDF come from the germline V gene (reference sequence). The CDR3 spans 15 residues. The CDR3 nucleotides are TGTGCCACCAGCAGAAAAATTCATAGCACAGATACGCAGTATTTT. This codes for CATSRKIHSTDTQYF.

The rearrangement joins TRBV6-5 to TRBJ1-1; possible D gene TRBD1, 5 bases. Deletions cut 5 bases from V and 6 bases from J, with 10 bases between. Germline CDR1 is MNHEY and CDR2 is SVGAGI. The CDR3 has 12 amino acids. This CDR3 is CASSRPGAEAFF. The CDR3 nucleotides read TGTGCCAGCAGTCGTCCGGGGGCTGAAGCTTTCTTT.

The rearrangement joins TRBV5-4 to TRBJ1-4; D perhaps matches TRBD1 (5 bases). V lost 3 bases to trimming and J lost 8 bases, with 14 bases between them. Germline assignment: CDR1 SGHNT and CDR2 YYREEE (reference sequence). This CDR3 has 14 residues. The DNA of the CDR3 is TGTGCCAGCAGCTCCAGGGAAGTAGGCGAAAAACTGTTTTTT. Translating it yields CASSSREVGEKLFF.

This chain uses TRBV7-2 with TRBJ2-7; D uncertain. V was pared by 5 bases and J by 4 bases, with 9 bases between. This CDR3 has 12 amino acids. Germline lookup yields CDR1 SGHTA and CDR2 FQGNSA. CDR3: CASSTTEYEQYF. The CDR3 DNA reads as TGTGCCAGCAGCACGACTGAATACGAGCAGTACTTC.

The chain uses TRBV7-2 and TRBJ1-3; D might be TRBD1 (6 bases). The CDR3 runs 17 residues. From germline, CDR1 is SGHTA and CDR2 FQGNSA. V gave up 5 bases and J gave up 7 bases, with 24 bases separating them. In DNA form, the CDR3 reads TGTGCCAGCAGCCCCGACCGAGGGGGGGTAGGGAAGAACACCATATATTTT. Its translation is CASSPDRGGVGKNTIYF.

The genes are TRBV9 and TRBJ1-1; 9 bases align to TRBD1. CDR1 and CDR2 from the germline V gene are SGDLS and YYNGEE. V dropped 3 bases and J dropped 3; count of bases not matched to a gene: 6. The CDR3 contains 15 residues. The CDR3 protein is CASSARQGEDTEAFF. The CDR3, as DNA: TGTGCCAGCAGCGCCCGACAGGGGGAAGACACTGAAGCTTTCTTT.

V usage is TRBV29-1 and J usage is TRBJ2-3; D remains ambiguous. CDR3 length equals 15 residues. V gave up 5 bases and J gave up 1 base, with 16 bases separating them. Germline CDR1 SQVTM, CDR2 ANQGSEA. DNA of the CDR3: TGCAGCGTTCTATTTGTTCGGTGGCGCACAGATACGCAGTATTTT. Its protein is CSVLFVRWRTDTQYF.

The chain joins TRBV6-1 to TRBJ2-2; 8 nucleotides agree with TRBD1. The V segment lost 6 bases and the J segment 1 base; nucleotides outside the gene matches: 4. In germline, CDR1 is MNHNS, CDR2 SASEGT. This CDR3 spans 15 amino acids. The CDR3 DNA reads as TGTGCCAGCAGACCCAGGGGGCAGAACACCGGGGAGCTGTTTTTT. As protein: CASRPRGQNTGELFF.